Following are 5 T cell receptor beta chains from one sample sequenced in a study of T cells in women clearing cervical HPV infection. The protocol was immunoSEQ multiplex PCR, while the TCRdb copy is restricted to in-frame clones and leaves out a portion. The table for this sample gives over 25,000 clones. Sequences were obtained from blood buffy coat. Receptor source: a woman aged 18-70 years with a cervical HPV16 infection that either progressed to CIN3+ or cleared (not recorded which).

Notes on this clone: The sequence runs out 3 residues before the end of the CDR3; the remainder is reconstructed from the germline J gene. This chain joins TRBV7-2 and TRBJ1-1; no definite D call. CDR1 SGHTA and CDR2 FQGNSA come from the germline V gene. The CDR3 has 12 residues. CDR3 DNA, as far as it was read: TGTGCCAGCAGCTTAACGTTTTCGGTA. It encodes CASSLTFSV. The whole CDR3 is CASSLTFSVAFF.

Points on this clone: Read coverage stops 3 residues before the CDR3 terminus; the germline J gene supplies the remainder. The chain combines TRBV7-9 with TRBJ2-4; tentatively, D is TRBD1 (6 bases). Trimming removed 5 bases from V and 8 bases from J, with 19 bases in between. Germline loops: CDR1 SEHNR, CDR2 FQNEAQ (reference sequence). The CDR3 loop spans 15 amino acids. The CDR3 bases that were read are TGTGCCAGCAGCGCTTACCTAACAGGGACGTACATT. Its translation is CASSAYLTGTYI. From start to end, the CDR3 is CASSAYLTGTYIQYF.

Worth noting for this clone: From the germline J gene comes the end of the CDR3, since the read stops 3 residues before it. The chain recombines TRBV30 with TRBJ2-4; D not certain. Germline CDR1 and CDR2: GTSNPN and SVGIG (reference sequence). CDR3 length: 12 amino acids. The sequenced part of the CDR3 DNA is TGTGCCTGGACCCGACTCTACAATGAT. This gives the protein CAWTRLYND. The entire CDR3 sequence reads CAWTRLYNDQYF.

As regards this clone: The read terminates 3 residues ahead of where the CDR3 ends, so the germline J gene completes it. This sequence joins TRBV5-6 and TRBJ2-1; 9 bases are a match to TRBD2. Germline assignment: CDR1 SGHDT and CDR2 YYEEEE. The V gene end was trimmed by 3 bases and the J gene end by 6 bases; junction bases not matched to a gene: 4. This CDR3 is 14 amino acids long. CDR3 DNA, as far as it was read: TGTGCCAGCAGCTGGGGTAGCGGGAGCAATGAG. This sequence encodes CASSWGSGSNE. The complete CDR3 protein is CASSWGSGSNEQFF.

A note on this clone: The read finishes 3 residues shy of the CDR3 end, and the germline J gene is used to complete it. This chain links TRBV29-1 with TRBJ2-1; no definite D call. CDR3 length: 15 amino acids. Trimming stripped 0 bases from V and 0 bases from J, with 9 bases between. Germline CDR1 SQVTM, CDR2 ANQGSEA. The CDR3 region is CSVEEYASSYNEQFF. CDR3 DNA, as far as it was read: TGCAGCGTTGAAGAATATGCGAGCTCCTACAATGAG.